Following are 5 T cell receptor beta chains from one sample sequenced in a study of blood T cell repertoires in COVID-19. Profiled with immunoSEQ multiplex PCR; TCRdb holds only in-frame clones, not every one. Of 350,000 to 450,000 clones in the sample, 91% were seen once. Material for sequencing was PBMCs or T cells enriched from blood (not recorded which). The receptors derive from a woman in her 40s who had been exposed to COVID-19.

About this clone: The sample has other DNA sequences that encode this CDR3 too. The chain carries TRBV5-6 and TRBJ1-5; D gene ambiguous. The CDR3 extends over 14 amino acids. V lost 0 bases to trimming and J lost 6 bases, with 10 bases between them. Germline loops: CDR1 SGHDT, CDR2 YYEEEE. DNA for the CDR3: TGTGCCAGCAGCTTGGGCGGGGTTAGTCAGCCCCAGCATTTT. Protein: CASSLGGVSQPQHF.

Points on this clone: This same CDR3 is encoded by further DNA sequences in the sample. The chain employs TRBV7-3 and TRBJ2-1; 11 bases fit TRBD2. The CDR3 covers 15 residues. From germline, CDR1 is SGHTA and CDR2 FQGTGA. J lost 4 bases, V lost 4 bases, and 3 bases had no gene match. CDR3 protein: CASSSGLAGYNEQFF. In DNA, the CDR3 is TGTGCCAGCAGCTCCGGACTAGCGGGTTACAATGAGCAGTTCTTC.

The chain uses TRBV11-3 and TRBJ1-1; 7 bases are shared with TRBD1. V was clipped by 7 bases and J by 1 base; unmatched bases: 12. Per germline, CDR1 SGHNT and CDR2 YENEEA. There are 16 residues in the CDR3. The CDR3 DNA reads as TGTGCCAGCATGCAAGATACAGGGACAGCGAACACTGAAGCTTTCTTT. Its translation is CASMQDTGTANTEAFF. Combining the CDR3 with reference TRBV11-3 and TRBJ1-1 gives the whole variable domain EAGVVQSPRYKIIEKKQPVAFWCNPISGHNTLYWYLQNLGQGPELLIRYENEEAVDDSQLPKDRFSAERLKGVDSTLKIQPAELGDSAVYLCASMQDTGTANTEAFFGQGTRLTVV.

V gene TRBV7-9 combines with J gene TRBJ1-2, with D maybe TRBD1 (5 bases). V was clipped by 0 bases and J by 1 base, with 6 bases between them. In germline, CDR1 is SEHNR, CDR2 FQNEAQ (reference sequence). This CDR3 contains 14 residues. Written as DNA, the CDR3 is TGTGCCAGCAGCTTAGCGCAGGGTAACTATGGCTACACCTTC. Translated: CASSLAQGNYGYTF. The complete variable domain, with remaining parts taken from reference TRBV7-9 and TRBJ1-2, reads DTGVSQNPRHKITKRGQNVTFRCDPISEHNRLYWYRQTLGQGPEFLTYFQNEAQLEKSRLLSDRFSAERPKGSFSTLEIQRTEQGDSAMYLCASSLAQGNYGYTFGSGTRLTVV.

The chain joins TRBV14 to TRBJ1-2, with D unresolved. The CDR3 runs to 14 residues. V lost 4 bases to trimming and J lost 4 bases, with 13 bases between them. Germline V CDR1 and CDR2: SGHDN, FVKESK. CDR3 amino acids: CASSPDGVIYGYTF. As DNA, the CDR3 is TGTGCCAGCAGCCCCGACGGGGTTATCTATGGCTACACCTTC.